The 27 T cell receptor beta chains listed next were all sequenced from one sample in a study of beta chain features in type 1 diabetes. The sequenced template was cDNA made from the entire isolated RNA. Measured with immunoSEQ multiplex PCR; TCRdb has only the in-frame clones, and not every one. The sample gives around 40,000 clones, roughly half of which show up once; 2.1% is in the top ten. The specimen sequenced was Tregs from blood. Source of these receptors: a woman aged 18 to 35 in good health.

V and J are TRBV2 and TRBJ1-5, with D unresolved. V shed 5 bases and J shed 5 bases, with 16 bases lying between them. The CDR3 spans 15 residues. Germline V gives CDR1 SNHLY, CDR2 FYNNEI. DNA for the CDR3: TGTGCCAGCAGTTCCGGGTCTACCTTCTATCAGCCCCAGCATTTT. This codes for CASSSGSTFYQPQHF.

This clone was seen only a few times. One end of the junction is discordant with germline, which a read error may explain. This chain connects TRBV7-2 to TRBJ2-1, with D perhaps TRBD2 (5 bases). The germline V gene encodes CDR1 SGHTA and CDR2 FQGNSA. This CDR3 has 15 amino acids. DNA of the CDR3: TGCGCCAGCAGCTATTCCGACGGCGGGTACAATGAGCAGTTCTTC. As protein: CASSYSDGGYNEQFF.

The chain joins TRBV6-6 to TRBJ1-5; unclear D gene. The germline V gene encodes CDR1 MNHNY and CDR2 SVGAGI (reference sequence). V was shortened by 7 bases and J by 2 bases, with 6 bases between the two germline ends. The CDR3 covers 12 residues. The CDR3 sequence is CASNERNQPQHF. The CDR3 DNA sequence: TGTGCCAGCAACGAGCGCAATCAGCCCCAGCATTTT.

The chain recombines TRBV4-2 with TRBJ2-3; D remains ambiguous. Germline V gives CDR1 LGHNA, CDR2 YNFKEQ. The CDR3 runs 14 residues. Between the trimmed V and J ends, which lost 4 bases and 1 base, there was a span of 9 bases. CDR3 sequence reads: CASSLVPGTDTQYF. The CDR3 nucleotides are TGTGCCAGCAGCCTTGTACCGGGCACAGATACGCAGTATTTT.

The gene calls are TRBV11-2 and TRBJ2-5; no reliable D call. With the DNA end fitting TRBJ2-7 better, the J assignment may be wrong. The length of the CDR3 is 15 residues. CDR1 SGHAT and CDR2 FQNNGV come from the germline V gene. The chain's CDR3 is CASSLGVRASYEQYF. Written as DNA, the CDR3 is TGTGCCAGCAGCCTGGGCGTCAGAGCCTCCTACGAGCAGTACTTC.

This rearrangement joins TRBV28 to TRBJ2-7; 7 positions agree with TRBD2. The CDR3 spans 15 residues. The germline V gene encodes CDR1 MDHEN and CDR2 SYDVKM. The V gene end was trimmed by 7 bases and the J gene end by 3 bases; junction bases not matched to a gene: 12. In DNA, the CDR3 is TGTGCCAGCACCAAAAGCGGCGGGAGAGTCTACGAGCAGTACTTC. The encoded protein is CASTKSGGRVYEQYF.

The CDR3 loop reads CASRVGDGGNTEAFF. CDR3 DNA sequence: TGTGCCAGCAGGGTCGGGGACGGGGGGAACACTGAAGCTTTCTTT. The chain joins TRBV28 to TRBJ1-1, with D possibly being TRBD1 (5 bases). Per germline, CDR1 MDHEN and CDR2 SYDVKM. CDR3 length equals 15 residues. The V and J ends lost 6 bases and 1 base respectively, with 15 bases between them.

The chain couples TRBV7-9 to TRBJ2-3; 8 nucleotides align to TRBD2. Looked up from germline, CDR1 is SEHNR and CDR2 is FQNEAQ (reference sequence). The CDR3 spans 19 residues. V trimming: 5 bases; J trimming: 1 base; junction bases outside the gene matches: 17. The CDR3 sequence: CASSPLGSGISRGTDTQYF. The CDR3 DNA sequence: TGTGCCAGCAGCCCCCTGGGTAGCGGGATTTCGAGAGGCACAGATACGCAGTATTTT.

V and J are TRBV5-6 and TRBJ1-5; weak D call: TRBD1 (5 bases). This CDR3 has 16 residues. Germline V gene data show CDR1 as SGHDT and CDR2 as YYEEEE. Trimming pared 1 base from V and 0 bases from J, leaving 11 bases between. The DNA for the CDR3 is TGTGCCAGCAGCTTGACGGGGGAGTATAGCAATCAGCCCCAGCATTTT. Translation gives CASSLTGEYSNQPQHF.

This rearrangement joins TRBV11-3 to TRBJ2-1; a weak D match, TRBD1 (5 bases). Germline CDR1 and CDR2: SGHNT and YENEEA. Trimming stripped 1 base from V and 9 bases from J, with 13 bases between. The CDR3 is 14 amino acids. CDR3 residues: CASSLAPTAREQFF. The DNA for the CDR3 is TGTGCCAGCAGCTTAGCACCGACAGCACGTGAGCAGTTCTTC. Full variable domain (rest looked up from reference TRBV11-3 and TRBJ2-1): EAGVVQSPRYKIIEKKQPVAFWCNPISGHNTLYWYLQNLGQGPELLIRYENEEAVDDSQLPKDRFSAERLKGVDSTLKIQPAELGDSAVYLCASSLAPTAREQFFGPGTRLTVL.

The gene calls are TRBV11-2 and TRBJ2-7; TRBD2 agrees at 8 bases. The V gene's germline CDR1 is SGHAT and CDR2 FQNNGV. V was pared by 1 base and J by 2 bases, with 10 bases of the junction left unmatched. The CDR3 consists of 17 residues. The CDR3 region has the DNA TGTGCCAGCAGCTTAGTCCCGGGGGGGGGCATGACCTACGAGCAGTACTTC. It encodes CASSLVPGGGMTYEQYF.

The CDR3 coding sequence is TGTGCCAGCAGCTTAACTGCAGGGTATTACGATGAGCAGTTCTTC. This codes for CASSLTAGYYDEQFF. The chain couples TRBV7-3 to TRBJ2-1; D perhaps matches TRBD1 (5 bases). The CDR3 extends over 15 amino acids. V lost 0 bases, J lost 8 bases, and 14 bases lay in between. Germline values: CDR1 SGHTA, CDR2 FQGTGA. The complete variable domain, with remaining parts taken from reference TRBV7-3 and TRBJ2-1, reads GAGVSQTPSNKVTEKGKYVELRCDPISGHTALYWYRQSLGQGPEFLIYFQGTGAADDSGLPNDRFFAVRPEGSVSTLKIQRTERGDSAVYLCASSLTAGYYDEQFFGPGTRLTVL.

This rearrangement joins TRBV14 to TRBJ1-1; 7 bases match TRBD1. The CDR3 sequence is 15 residues long. CDR1 is SGHDN, CDR2 FVKESK, per germline. V shed 4 bases and J 1 base; nucleotides not matched to a gene: 6. In DNA, the CDR3 is TGTGCCAGCAGCCCGAGACAGGGTCGGAACACTGAAGCTTTCTTT. Protein sequence: CASSPRQGRNTEAFF.

This clone appeared a few times. The rearrangement links TRBV7-9 to TRBJ2-1, with D perhaps TRBD1 (6 bases). CDR3 length equals 16 residues. Trimming took 1 base from V and 2 from J, leaving 12 bases between them. Germline V gives CDR1 SEHNR, CDR2 FQNEAQ (reference sequence). The CDR3 sequence: CASSLGGGPAYNEQFF. The CDR3 bases are TGTGCCAGCAGCTTAGGAGGGGGTCCGGCCTACAATGAGCAGTTCTTC.

This clone has more than one count but fewer than ten. Other DNA sequences of this sample code for an identical CDR3. This sequence joins TRBV7-2 and TRBJ1-1; D might be TRBD1 (5 bases). CDR1 and CDR2 (germline): SGHTA, FQGNSA. V was shortened by 5 bases and J by 1 base, with 8 bases between the two germline ends. The length of the CDR3 is 13 residues. This chain's CDR3 is CASSRQGNTEAFF. The DNA of the CDR3 is TGTGCCAGCAGCCGCCAGGGGAACACTGAAGCTTTCTTT.

The chain couples TRBV2 to TRBJ2-3; 7 bases fit TRBD2. Losses at the gene ends were 8 bases for V and 0 bases for J; bases not matched to a gene: 8. The length of the CDR3 is 15 residues. CDR1 SNHLY and CDR2 FYNNEI come from the germline V gene. The CDR3 DNA is TGTGCCAGCTCGATGGCGGGAGCTAGCACAGATACGCAGTATTTT. Translation gives CASSMAGASTDTQYF. Full variable domain (remainder filled in from reference TRBV2 and TRBJ2-3): EPEVTQTPSHQVTQMGQEVILRCVPISNHLYFYWYRQILGQKVEFLVSFYNNEISEKSEIFDDQFSVERPDGSNFTLKIRSTKLEDSAMYFCASSMAGASTDTQYFGPGTRLTVL.

The chain links TRBV18 to TRBJ2-7, with a weak D call TRBD1 (5 bases). V was clipped by 4 bases and J by 0 bases, with 13 bases between them. The V gene's germline CDR1 is KGHSH and CDR2 LQKENI. The CDR3 is 15 amino acids. DNA of the CDR3: TGTGCCAGCTCACAGGCTGGGGCCTCCTCCTACGAGCAGTACTTC. Its translation is CASSQAGASSYEQYF.

The chain couples TRBV5-1 to TRBJ2-1; TRBD2 is a possible D gene (6 bases). The CDR3 runs 14 residues. Germline V gene data show CDR1 as SGHRS and CDR2 as YFSETQ. V lost 5 bases, J lost 0 bases, and 9 bases lay in between. This chain's CDR3 is CASRLSGSYNEQFF. CDR3 DNA: TGCGCCAGCAGGCTTAGCGGCTCCTACAATGAGCAGTTCTTC.

The gene calls are TRBV29-1 and TRBJ1-3; D gene unclear. The germline gives CDR1 SQVTM, CDR2 ANQGSEA. Trimming cost V 5 bases and J 0 bases, with 14 bases left between them. CDR3 length: 15 amino acids. The CDR3 sequence: CSVMVKKSSGNTIYF. Here the CDR3 DNA reads TGCAGCGTTATGGTCAAGAAGAGCTCTGGAAACACCATATATTTT.

This clone was detected only once. The genes are TRBV28 and TRBJ1-1, with D perhaps TRBD1 (5 bases). V was clipped by 5 bases and J by 7 bases, with 14 bases between them. This CDR3 has 13 residues. Germline loops: CDR1 MDHEN, CDR2 SYDVKM. CDR3 protein: CASSTGGRSEAFF. CDR3 in DNA: TGTGCCAGCAGTACGGGGGGACGGAGTGAAGCTTTCTTT. Combining the CDR3 with reference TRBV28 and TRBJ1-1 gives the whole variable domain DVKVTQSSRYLVKRTGEKVFLECVQDMDHENMFWYRQDPGLGLRLIYFSYDVKMKEKGDIPEGYSVSREKKERFSLILESASTNQTSMYLCASSTGGRSEAFFGQGTRLTVV.

V is TRBV5-1 and J is TRBJ2-3; 9 nucleotides agree with TRBD2. The length of the CDR3 is 17 residues. J lost 2 bases, V lost 0 bases, and 7 bases had no gene match. The germline V gene encodes CDR1 SGHRS and CDR2 YFSETQ. This chain's CDR3 is CASSLGTGTSNTDTQYF. CDR3 DNA sequence: TGCGCCAGCAGCTTGGGTACCGGGACTAGCAACACAGATACGCAGTATTTT.

This chain joins TRBV9 and TRBJ2-7; the D gene is possibly TRBD2 (6 bases). With 0 bases removed from V and 2 bases from J, the gap between germline ends came to 15 bases. Germline V lookup: CDR1 SGDLS, CDR2 YYNGEE. This CDR3 has 16 amino acids. The CDR3 DNA sequence: TGTGCCAGCAGCGTAGGGGGCCAAGCGGGCCCCTACGAGCAGTACTTC. This gives the protein CASSVGGQAGPYEQYF.

The chain uses TRBV28 and TRBJ2-7; 12 bases line up with TRBD1. The V segment lost 3 bases and the J segment 9 bases; nucleotides outside the gene matches: 12. The CDR3 extends over 16 amino acids. Germline V gene lookup returns CDR1 MDHEN and CDR2 SYDVKM. CDR3 sequence (DNA): TGTGCCAGCAGTTTGCCCGGGACAGGGGGCTTGAACGGGCAGTACTTC. Protein sequence: CASSLPGTGGLNGQYF.

This clone was observed a handful of times. The V gene is TRBV29-1, the J gene TRBJ2-1, with 7 positions matching TRBD2. CDR1 is SQVTM, CDR2 ANQGSEA, per germline. The CDR3 covers 14 residues. Trimming took 3 bases from V and 4 from J; bases not matched to a gene: 6. CDR3 in amino acids: CSVEKGLPYNEQFF. CDR3 nucleotide sequence: TGCAGCGTTGAGAAGGGACTACCGTACAATGAGCAGTTCTTC.

The V call is TRBV5-1, the J call TRBJ2-3, with 8 nucleotides matching TRBD2. CDR1 and CDR2 from the germline V gene are SGHRS and YFSETQ. The CDR3 contains 15 residues. V dropped 4 bases and J dropped 4; count of bases not matched to a gene: 8. CDR3 coding DNA: TGCGCCAGCAGCCCCCTCGGGACTAGTGCAGATACGCAGTATTTT. Its protein is CASSPLGTSADTQYF.

V gene TRBV5-1 combines with J gene TRBJ1-1; D might be TRBD1 (5 bases). Germline V gene sequence: CDR1 SGHRS, CDR2 YFSETQ. This CDR3 region has 15 residues. The V end was cut by 5 bases, the J end by 6 bases, with 20 bases between. CDR3 coding DNA: TGCGCCAGCAGTCCACTCGGGGGAGGGAGCTCTGAAGCTTTCTTT. Its translation is CASSPLGGGSSEAFF.

V is TRBV18 and J is TRBJ1-5, with 8 bases matching TRBD1. Germline CDR1 reads KGHSH; CDR2 reads LQKENI. The CDR3 is made up of 14 amino acids. V shed 3 bases and J 7 bases; nucleotides not matched to a gene: 5. In DNA, the CDR3 is TGTGCCAGCTCACCCGTGGACAGGGAGCAGCCCCAGCATTTT. Translation: CASSPVDREQPQHF.